This TCR beta chain comes out of a study of naive and memory T cell subsets. Whole-study results and caveats: Naive repertoires, especially CD8, held a few larger clonotypes, possibly memory cells re-expressing CD45RA.

Cells stained for CD3, CD4, CD8, CD45RA and CD27 were sorted into four subsets. As regards this clonotype: Its matching antigen is unknown.

An equimolar mix of two oligonucleotides served as the beta constant-region primer for TRBC1 and TRBC2. Nested alpha and beta constant-region primers with the SP2 primer drove four PCR rounds on ligated cDNA. A single record per CDR3 protein comes from TCRdb applying MiXCR to the UMI-ligation and nested PCR reads. The sample carries 150,000 or so distinct CDR3 sequences, 22% recorded once. Germline V gene data show CDR1 as SQVTM and CDR2 as ANQGSEA. The J segment lost 1 base and the V segment lost 2 bases, leaving 4 bases of the junction unmatched. The CDR3 consists of 15 residues. The chain recombines TRBV29-1 with TRBJ2-1; TRBD2 matches 8 bases. Sequencing was done on a sample of naive CD4+ T cells from blood. The receptor comes from a human donor in good health. The CDR3, as DNA: TGCAGCGTTGAACCCGGGACTAGTTCCTACAATGAGCAGTTCTTC. It codes for CSVEPGTSSYNEQFF.